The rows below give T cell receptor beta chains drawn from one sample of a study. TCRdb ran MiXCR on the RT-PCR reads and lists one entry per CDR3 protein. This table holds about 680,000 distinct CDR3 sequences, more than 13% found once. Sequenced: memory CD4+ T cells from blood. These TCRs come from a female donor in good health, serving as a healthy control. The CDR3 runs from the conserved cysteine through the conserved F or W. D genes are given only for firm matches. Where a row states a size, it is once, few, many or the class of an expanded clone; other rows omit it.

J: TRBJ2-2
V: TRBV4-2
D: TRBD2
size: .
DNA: TGTGCCAGCAGCCGACTAGCGGGAGAAGACACCGGGGAGCTGTTTTTT
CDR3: CASSRLAGEDTGELFF

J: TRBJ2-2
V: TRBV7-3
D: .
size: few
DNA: TGTGCCAGCAGCTCGCCCGCCGGGAGAAACACCGGGGAGCTGTTTTTT
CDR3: CASSSPAGRNTGELFF

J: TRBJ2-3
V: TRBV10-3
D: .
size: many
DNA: TGTGCCATCAGGCCCACGGGGGCTCCAGATACGCAGTATTTT
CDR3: CAIRPTGAPDTQYF

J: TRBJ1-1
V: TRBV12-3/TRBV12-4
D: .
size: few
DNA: TGTGCCAGCAGTTTGATCGCGGTGAACACTGAAGCTTTCTTT
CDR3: CASSLIAVNTEAFF

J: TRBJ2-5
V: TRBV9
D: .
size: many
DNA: TGTGCCAGCAGCTTCGGAGGCGAAGAGACCCAGTACTTC
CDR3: CASSFGGEETQYF

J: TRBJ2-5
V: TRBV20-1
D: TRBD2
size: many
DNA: TGCAGTGCTAGAGTTATCACTAGCGGGAAGAAGACCCAGTACTTC
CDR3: CSARVITSGKKTQYF

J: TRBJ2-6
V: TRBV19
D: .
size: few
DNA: TGTGCCAGTAGTATATACCCCAAAATTGGGGCCAACGTCCTGACTTTC
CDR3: CASSIYPKIGANVLTF

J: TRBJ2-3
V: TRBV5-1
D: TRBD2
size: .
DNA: TGCGCCAGCAGCTCCTTTGGGGACTACCGCACAGATACGCAGTATTTT
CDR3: CASSSFGDYRTDTQYF

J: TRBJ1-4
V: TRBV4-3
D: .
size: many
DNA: TGCGCCAGCAGCCAAGGGCAGGGAGGTGAAAAACTGTTTTTT
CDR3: CASSQGQGGEKLFF

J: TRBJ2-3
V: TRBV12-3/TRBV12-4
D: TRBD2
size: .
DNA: TGTGCCAGCAGGGTTTTACTAGCGGGAGCGCGGAGCACAGATACGCAGTATTTT
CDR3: CASRVLLAGARSTDTQYF

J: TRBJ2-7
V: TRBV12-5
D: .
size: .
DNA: TGTGCTAGTGTTCGGGGAAGCTACGAGCAGTACTTC
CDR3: CASVRGSYEQYF

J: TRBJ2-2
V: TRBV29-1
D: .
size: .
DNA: TGCAGCGCGAGGGGGGGAGTGGACACCGGGGAGCTGTTTTTT
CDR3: CSARGGVDTGELFF

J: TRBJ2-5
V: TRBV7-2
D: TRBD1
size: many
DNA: TGTGCCAGCAGAGAGGGACAGGGAGGGGAGACCCAGTACTTC
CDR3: CASREGQGGETQYF

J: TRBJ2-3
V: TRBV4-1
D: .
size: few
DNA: TGCGCCAGCAGCCAAGCTCGGTCCGAAGCGGTGACAGATACGCAGTATTTT
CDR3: CASSQARSEAVTDTQYF

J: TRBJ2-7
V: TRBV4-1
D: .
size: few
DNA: TGCGCCAGCAGCCCTCAGTCTCGGGGACCTTCCTACGAGCAGTACTTC
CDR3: CASSPQSRGPSYEQYF

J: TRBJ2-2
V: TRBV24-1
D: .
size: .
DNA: TGTGCCACCAGTGATCTCTCAAGTTCAAGGACCGGGGAGCTGTTTTTT
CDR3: CATSDLSSSRTGELFF

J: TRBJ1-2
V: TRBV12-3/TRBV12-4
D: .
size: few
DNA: TGTGCCAGCAGTTTATTTGTAGAGACCTATGGCTACACCTTC
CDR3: CASSLFVETYGYTF

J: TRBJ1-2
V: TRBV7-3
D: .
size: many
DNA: TGTGCCAGCAGCTCTGGGCAGGGTCGGGGCTACACCTTC
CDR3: CASSSGQGRGYTF

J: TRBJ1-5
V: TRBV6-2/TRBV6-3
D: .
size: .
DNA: TGTGCCAGCACGGGAATATCTTATAGCAATCAGCCCCAGCATTTT
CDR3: CASTGISYSNQPQHF

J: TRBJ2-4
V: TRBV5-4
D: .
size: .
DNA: TGTGCCAGCAGCTCCCGACTAGCCAAAAACATTCAGTACTTC
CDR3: CASSSRLAKNIQYF

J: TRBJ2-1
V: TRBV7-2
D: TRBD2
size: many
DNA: TGTGCCAGCAGTCCCGGGACTAGCTCTACTGAGCAGTTCTTC
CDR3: CASSPGTSSTEQFF

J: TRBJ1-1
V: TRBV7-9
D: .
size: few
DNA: TGTGCCAGCAGCTTTACGGACAGTTACACTGAAGCTTTCTTT
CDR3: CASSFTDSYTEAFF

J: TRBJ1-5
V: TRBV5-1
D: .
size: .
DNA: TGCGCCAGCAGCTTTGTGTCGGGGCCCGATCAGCCCCAGCATTTT
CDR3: CASSFVSGPDQPQHF

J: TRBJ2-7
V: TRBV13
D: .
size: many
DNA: TGTGCCAGCAGCCGGAGGGCTATATTATACGAGCAGTACTTC
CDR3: CASSRRAILYEQYF

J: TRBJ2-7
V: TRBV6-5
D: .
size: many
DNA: TGTGCCAGCAGTTACCGGGCAGGCGTCTCCTACGAGCAGTACTTC
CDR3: CASSYRAGVSYEQYF

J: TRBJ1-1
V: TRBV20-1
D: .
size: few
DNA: TGCAGTGCTACAACCGGGCCTTTAAACACTGAAGCTTTCTTT
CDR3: CSATTGPLNTEAFF

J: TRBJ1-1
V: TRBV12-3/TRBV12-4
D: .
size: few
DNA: TGTGCCAGCAGTTCCCAGGCACCCTACATGAACACTGAAGCTTTCTTT
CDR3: CASSSQAPYMNTEAFF

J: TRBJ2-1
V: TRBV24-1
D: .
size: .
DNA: TGTGCCACCAGTGATTCCCTCGGCGGGCCAAAAAACAATGAGCAGTTCTTC
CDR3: CATSDSLGGPKNNEQFF

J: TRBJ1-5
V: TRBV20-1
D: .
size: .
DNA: TGCAGTGCTGGTGGGGGGGAGGGGACGAATCAGCCCCAGCATTTT
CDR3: CSAGGGEGTNQPQHF

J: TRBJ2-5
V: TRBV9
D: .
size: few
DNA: TGTGCCAGCAGCGTAGAAGTAGGGCAAGAGACCCAGTACTTC
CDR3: CASSVEVGQETQYF

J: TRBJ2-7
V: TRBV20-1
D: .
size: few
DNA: TGCAGTGCTAGGACTCCGCGCGAGCAGTACTTC
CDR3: CSARTPREQYF

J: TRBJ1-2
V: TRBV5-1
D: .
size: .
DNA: TGCGCCAGCAGCCCTGGGGGCCAGACTTATGGCTACACCTTC
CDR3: CASSPGGQTYGYTF

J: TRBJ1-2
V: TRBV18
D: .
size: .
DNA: TGTGCCAGCTCACAGGCCAGTTTTTCTAACTATGGCTACACCTTC
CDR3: CASSQASFSNYGYTF

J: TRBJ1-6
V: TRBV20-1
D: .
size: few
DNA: TGCAGTGCTAGAGATCTGGACAGCATCCTCCACTTT
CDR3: CSARDLDSILHF

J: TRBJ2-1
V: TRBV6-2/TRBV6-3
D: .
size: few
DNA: TGTGCCAGCAGTTGGTTTTTCATGGGGACTCAAGAACTGGGGAGCTCCTACAATGAGCAGTTCTTC
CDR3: CASSWFFMGTQELGSSYNEQFF

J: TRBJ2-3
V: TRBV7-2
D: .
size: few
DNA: TGTGCCAGCAGCTTTAAGGTCTCACCGGAAGATACGCAGTATTTT
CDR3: CASSFKVSPEDTQYF

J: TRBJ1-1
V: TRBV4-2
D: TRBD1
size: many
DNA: TGTGCCAGCAGCCGTACCGGGACAGCGAACACTGAAGCTTTCTTT
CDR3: CASSRTGTANTEAFF

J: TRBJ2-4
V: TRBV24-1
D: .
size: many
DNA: TGTGCCACCAGTGTCGGGTCAGAAAACATTCAGTACTTC
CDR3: CATSVGSENIQYF

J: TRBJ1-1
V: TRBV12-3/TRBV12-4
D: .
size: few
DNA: TGTGCCAGCAGTTTAGGCCCCCGGGCTTTCTTT
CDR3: CASSLGPRAFF

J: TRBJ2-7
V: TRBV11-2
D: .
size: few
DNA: TGTGCCAGCAGCATGACGGCCGGTGGCGAGCAGTACTTC
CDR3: CASSMTAGGEQYF

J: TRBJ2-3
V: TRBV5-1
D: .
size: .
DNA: TGCGCCAGCAGCACGGTACCGGGACTCGACGTTCATACGCAGTATTTT
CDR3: CASSTVPGLDVHTQYF

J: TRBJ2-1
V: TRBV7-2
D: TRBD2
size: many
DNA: TGTGCCAGCAGCGGGGGGGGGAATGAGCAGTTCTTC
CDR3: CASSGGGNEQFF

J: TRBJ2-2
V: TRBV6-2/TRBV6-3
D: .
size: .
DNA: TGTGCCAGCAGAAGGTATACCGGGGAGCTGTTTTTT
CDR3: CASRRYTGELFF

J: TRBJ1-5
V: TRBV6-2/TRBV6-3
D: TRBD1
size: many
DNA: TGTGCCAGCAGTTACCAGACAGGGGTGGGACAGCCCCAGCATTTT
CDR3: CASSYQTGVGQPQHF

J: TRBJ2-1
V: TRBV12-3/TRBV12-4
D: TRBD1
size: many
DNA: TGTGCCAGCAGAAGACAGGGTAAGGGCAATGAGCAGTTCTTC
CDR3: CASRRQGKGNEQFF

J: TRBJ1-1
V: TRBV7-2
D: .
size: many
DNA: TGTGCCAGCAGCCAGTGGGGGGCAGGGACTGAAGCTTTCTTT
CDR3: CASSQWGAGTEAFF

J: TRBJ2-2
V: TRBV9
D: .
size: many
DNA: TGTGCCAGCAGCGTATATCGCGGAGGGGAGCTGTTTTTT
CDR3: CASSVYRGGELFF

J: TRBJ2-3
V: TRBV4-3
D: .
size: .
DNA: TGCGCCAGCAGCCAAGATCAAACGATGACGCAGTATTTT
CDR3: CASSQDQTMTQYF

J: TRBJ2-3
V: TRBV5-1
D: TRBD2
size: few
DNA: TGCGCCAGCAGCCCTGGGACTAGCGGGGTCCCAGATACGCAGTATTTT
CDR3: CASSPGTSGVPDTQYF

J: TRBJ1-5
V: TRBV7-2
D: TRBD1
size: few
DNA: TGTGCCAGCAGCTTATACAGGGGTGTCGGCGGTCAGCCCCAGCATTTT
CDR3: CASSLYRGVGGQPQHF

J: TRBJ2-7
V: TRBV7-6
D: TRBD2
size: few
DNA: TGTGCCAGCAGCCCTTTCGGAGCGGGAGTGGCCTACGAGCAGTACTTC
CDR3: CASSPFGAGVAYEQYF

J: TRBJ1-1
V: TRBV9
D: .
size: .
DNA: TGTGCCAGCAGCGTAGGTGGGGCTCTTTCGAACACTGAAGCTTTCTTT
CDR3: CASSVGGALSNTEAFF

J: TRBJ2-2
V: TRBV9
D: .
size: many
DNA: TGTGCCAGCAGCGTAGGGGAAAACACCGGGGAGCTGTTTTTT
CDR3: CASSVGENTGELFF